These 22 T cell receptor beta chains were all obtained from the same sample, sequenced in a study of technical replicates of blood from a few donors. Profiling relied on immunoSEQ multiplex PCR, and the TCRdb table lists in-frame clones only, not all of them. This sample has tens of thousands of clones, with over 85% found just once. The source material was T cells isolated from PBMCs. Receptors originate from a human donor in good health.

This clone has a handful of counts. The J gene is TRBJ1-1, the V gene TRBV28; TRBD1 matches 7 bases. Trimming removed 5 bases from V and 1 base from J; junction bases left unmatched: 10. CDR3 length: 16 amino acids. Germline lookup yields CDR1 MDHEN and CDR2 SYDVKM. The CDR3 coding sequence is TGTGCCAGCAGTCCGTGGGACAGCTGGGGGAACACTGAAGCTTTCTTT. Protein: CASSPWDSWGNTEAFF.

This chain joins TRBV2 and TRBJ1-1; 10 positions agree with TRBD1. This CDR3 comprises 12 residues. V dropped 11 bases and J dropped 7; count of bases not matched to a gene: 7. Germline assignment: CDR1 SNHLY and CDR2 FYNNEI. Here the CDR3 DNA reads TGTGCCGGGGGACAGGGGTTCAGTGAAGCTTTCTTT. Encoded protein: CAGGQGFSEAFF. Looking up the rest from reference TRBV2 and TRBJ1-1 gives the full variable domain: EPEVTQTPSHQVTQMGQEVILRCVPISNHLYFYWYRQILGQKVEFLVSFYNNEISEKSEIFDDQFSVERPDGSNFTLKIRSTKLEDSAMYFCAGGQGFSEAFFGQGTRLTVV.

The CDR3: CASSLVVAGGFGDTQYF. CDR3 DNA: TGTGCCAGCAGCTTAGTAGTAGCGGGAGGGTTCGGAGATACGCAGTATTTT. The J gene is TRBJ2-3, the V gene TRBV11-2, with TRBD2 matching over 11 bases. Germline V gives CDR1 SGHAT, CDR2 FQNNGV. CDR3 size: 17 residues. With 1 base clipped from V and 5 bases from J, the junction kept 8 bases outside the gene matches.

The chain is built from TRBV2 and TRBJ2-1; 7 bases map to TRBD2. Germline CDR1 SNHLY, CDR2 FYNNEI. The ends lost 10 bases at V and 0 bases at J; junction bases unmatched: 6. CDR3 length equals 14 residues. This chain's CDR3 is CATGRTSSYNEQFF. CDR3 nucleotide sequence: TGTGCCACCGGACGGACTAGCTCCTACAATGAGCAGTTCTTC.

The V gene is TRBV4-1, the J gene TRBJ2-2; D might be TRBD1 (5 bases). The germline gives CDR1 MGHRA, CDR2 YSYEKL. Trimming removed 2 bases from V and 4 bases from J, with 11 bases in between. This CDR3 comprises 15 residues. CDR3 in amino acids: CASSQSPQGTGELFF. The CDR3, as DNA: TGCGCCAGCAGCCAATCTCCGCAGGGCACCGGGGAGCTGTTTTTT.

The chain combines TRBV7-2 with TRBJ1-2; the match to TRBD1 covers 12 bases. The CDR3 has 17 residues. Germline CDR1 SGHTA, CDR2 FQGNSA. Trimming took 5 bases from V and 0 from J; bases not matched to a gene: 7. The CDR3: CASSPAGQGAPNYGYTF. The CDR3 coding sequence is TGTGCCAGCAGCCCAGCGGGACAGGGGGCCCCTAACTATGGCTACACCTTC.

The chain uses TRBV11-2 and TRBJ2-5, with TRBD2 identical over 8 bases. The ends lost 1 base at V and 5 bases at J; junction bases unmatched: 9. The V gene's germline CDR1 is SGHAT and CDR2 FQNNGV. This CDR3 region has 16 residues. The CDR3 DNA follows: TGTGCCAGCAGCTTAGGCTCCGGGACTAGAGAGGAGACCCAGTACTTC. Encoded protein: CASSLGSGTREETQYF.

The chain joins TRBV6-1 to TRBJ2-7; 9 bases align to TRBD2. CDR3 length equals 15 residues. CDR1 MNHNS and CDR2 SASEGT come from the germline V gene. J was trimmed by 6 bases and V by 4 bases; bases with no gene match: 10. CDR3 amino acids: CASSALAGTFLEQYF. CDR3 DNA sequence: TGTGCCAGCAGTGCCCTAGCGGGAACCTTCCTCGAGCAGTACTTC.

This rearrangement joins TRBV27 to TRBJ2-1; possible D gene TRBD2, 5 bases. The ends were cut back, 8 bases at V and 4 bases at J, with 15 bases in the middle. The germline V gene encodes CDR1 MNHEY and CDR2 SMNVEV (reference sequence). The CDR3 length is 14 residues. Here the CDR3 reads CASGLSDSYNEQFF. In nucleotides, the CDR3 is TGTGCCAGCGGGCTTAGCGACTCATACAATGAGCAGTTCTTC.

V gene TRBV7-3 combines with J gene TRBJ2-3; 11 bases map to TRBD2. Germline V gives CDR1 SGHTA, CDR2 FQGTGA. Trimming at V came to 2 bases and at J to 0 bases, leaving 4 bases not matched to a gene. The CDR3 runs to 17 residues. CDR3: CASSLGTSGSSTDTQYF. As DNA, the CDR3 is TGTGCCAGCAGCTTAGGGACTAGCGGATCTAGCACAGATACGCAGTATTTT.

This chain links TRBV4-1 with TRBJ2-1; 12 bases align to TRBD2. Per the germline V gene, CDR1 is MGHRA and CDR2 is YSYEKL. The trim removed 3 bases at V and 3 bases at J, leaving 6 bases unmatched. The CDR3 length is 17 residues. CDR3 in amino acids: CASSQQLAGGIYNEQFF. The DNA of the CDR3 is TGCGCCAGCAGCCAGCAACTAGCGGGAGGTATCTACAATGAGCAGTTCTTC.

The rearrangement links TRBV5-1 to TRBJ2-1; tentatively, D is TRBD2 (5 bases). Between the trimmed V and J ends, which lost 0 bases and 2 bases, there was a span of 6 bases. The CDR3 is made up of 14 amino acids. From germline, CDR1 is SGHRS and CDR2 YFSETQ. This CDR3 reads CASSLELAYNEQFF. The CDR3 DNA is TGCGCCAGCAGCTTGGAACTAGCCTACAATGAGCAGTTCTTC.

This chain joins TRBV5-4 and TRBJ1-1; possible D gene TRBD1, 5 bases. The CDR3 is 16 residues long. Germline V gene sequence: CDR1 SGHNT, CDR2 YYREEE (reference sequence). The V gene lost 4 bases and the J gene lost 1 base, with 17 bases spanning the gap. This chain's CDR3 is CASSQPNTGPNTEAFF. CDR3 nucleotides: TGTGCCAGCAGCCAACCAAATACAGGTCCGAACACTGAAGCTTTCTTT. Full variable domain (missing parts from reference TRBV5-4 and TRBJ1-1): ETGVTQSPTHLIKTRGQQVTLRCSSQSGHNTVSWYQQALGQGPQFIFQYYREEENGRGNFPPRFSGLQFPNYSSELNVNALELDDSALYLCASSQPNTGPNTEAFFGQGTRLTVV.

This chain uses TRBV13 with TRBJ2-1; TRBD2 might be the D (6 bases). This CDR3 region has 11 residues. Trimming pared 7 bases from V and 7 bases from J, leaving 8 bases between. The V gene's germline CDR1 is PRHDT and CDR2 FYEKMQ (reference sequence). Here the CDR3 DNA reads TGTGCCAGCACCGGGAGTAATGAGCAGTTCTTC. Protein: CASTGSNEQFF.

This chain joins TRBV5-4 and TRBJ1-5, with D tentatively TRBD1 (6 bases). In germline, CDR1 is SGHNT, CDR2 YYREEE (reference sequence). This CDR3 comprises 13 residues. V lost 5 bases and J 7 bases, leaving 13 bases between the germline ends. The CDR3 is CASSPGVGQPQHF. CDR3 nucleotides: TGTGCCAGCAGTCCAGGGGTCGGGCAGCCCCAGCATTTT.

V usage is TRBV6-5 and J usage is TRBJ2-7; 7 positions match TRBD1. CDR1 MNHEY and CDR2 SVGAGI come from the germline V gene. The CDR3 consists of 15 residues. The trim removed 6 bases at V and 2 bases at J, leaving 10 bases unmatched. CDR3: CASSGPGQLAYEQYF. DNA for the CDR3: TGTGCCAGCAGCGGACCGGGACAGCTAGCCTACGAGCAGTACTTC.

This clone was observed a single time. The gene calls are TRBV19 and TRBJ2-7; D is perhaps TRBD1 (6 bases). The CDR3 contains 13 residues. V was clipped by 5 bases and J by 1 base, with 9 bases between them. Germline CDR1 is LNHDA and CDR2 is SQIVND (reference sequence). Here the CDR3 reads CASSSQGSYEQYF. As DNA, the CDR3 is TGTGCCAGTAGTTCACAGGGTTCCTACGAGCAGTACTTC.

The J gene is TRBJ2-1, the V gene TRBV2; 13 positions agree with TRBD2. Germline lookup yields CDR1 SNHLY and CDR2 FYNNEI. The CDR3 totals 15 residues. The J segment lost 7 bases and the V segment lost 5 bases, leaving 5 bases of the junction unmatched. The CDR3 reads CASSFTSGRENEQFF. For the CDR3, the DNA is TGTGCCAGCAGTTTTACTAGCGGGAGGGAGAATGAGCAGTTCTTC.

This rearrangement joins TRBV7-8 to TRBJ1-1; TRBD1 might be the D (6 bases). Germline V CDR1 and CDR2: SGHVS, FQNEAQ. Trimming took off 4 bases at V and 0 bases at J, with 15 bases between the two ends. The CDR3 spans 16 residues. CDR3 in DNA: TGTGCCAGCAGCTCACAGGGTTACCTCATGAACACTGAAGCTTTCTTT. This encodes CASSSQGYLMNTEAFF.

J is TRBJ1-1 and V is TRBV30, with a tentative D call TRBD1 (5 bases). This CDR3 is built from 14 residues. The germline V and J ends were trimmed by 0 bases and 5 bases, with 13 bases remaining between them. In germline, CDR1 is GTSNPN, CDR2 SVGIG (reference sequence). CDR3 in DNA: TGTGCCTGGAGTGTTGGGGCCGCAGGGACTGAAGCTTTCTTT. As protein: CAWSVGAAGTEAFF.

This clone was seen more than once but under ten times. The chain links TRBV28 to TRBJ2-1, with 8 bases matching TRBD2. The CDR3 covers 15 residues. The V segment lost 3 bases and the J segment 7 bases; nucleotides outside the gene matches: 8. Per the germline V gene, CDR1 is MDHEN and CDR2 is SYDVKM. The CDR3 DNA follows: TGTGCCAGCAGTTTTGCGGGGGGCGGTAGTAATGAGCAGTTCTTC. Its translation: CASSFAGGGSNEQFF.

The chain joins TRBV10-3 to TRBJ2-1, with D possibly matching TRBD1 (6 bases). In germline, CDR1 is ENHRY, CDR2 SYGVKD. Trimming took 4 bases from V and 3 from J, leaving 13 bases between them. This CDR3 is built from 15 residues. The CDR3 DNA follows: TGTGCCATCAGTGGACAGGAGATTCTCTACAATGAGCAGTTCTTC. As protein: CAISGQEILYNEQFF.